The T cell receptor (beta chain) described here comes from a study of blood T cell repertoires in COVID-19. In its sample, this clone was seen a few times. The same CDR3 can be traced to other DNA sequences in this sample. Some clones are missing from TCRdb's copy, which holds only in-frame ones; the method was immunoSEQ multiplex PCR. The sample contains around 63,000 clones, roughly three quarters of which appear only once. The CDR3 has 14 residues. Germline loops: CDR1 SGHNT, CDR2 YYREEE (reference sequence). V was clipped by 0 bases and J by 5 bases, with 11 bases between them. The gene calls are TRBV5-4 and TRBJ2-5; D perhaps matches TRBD2 (6 bases). The TCR originated in a woman in her seventies with acute or convalescent COVID-19. Sequences were obtained from peripheral blood. The CDR3 DNA follows: TGTGCCAGCAGCTTGGAGGGCGGAGGGGAGACCCAGTACTTC. This sequence encodes CASSLEGGGETQYF.